The present TCR beta chain was sequenced within a study of blood T cell repertoires in COVID-19. Background on the study: Sources were T cells, B-cell-depleted T cells, or PBMCs; the material itself was cDNA or gDNA.

Between the trimmed V and J ends, which lost 6 bases and 7 bases, there was a span of 18 bases. The CDR3 consists of 14 residues. Germline V gives CDR1 SGHTA, CDR2 FQGNSA. The data were produced by immunoSEQ multiplex PCR, yet TCRdb's version contains in-frame clones alone and is incomplete. The sample carries some 200,000 clones, roughly nine tenths recorded once. The TCR sequence derives from a woman between 50 and 59 years old with acute or convalescent COVID-19. The chain combines TRBV7-2 with TRBJ1-2; D is possibly TRBD1 (6 bases). The specimen sequenced was peripheral blood. CDR3 nucleotides: TGTGCCAGCAGACGAGGACAGTGGGCGCGTGGCTACACCTTC. This sequence encodes CASRRGQWARGYTF.